This is a list of T cell receptor beta chains from one sample in a study of cytomegalovirus exposure and HLA in healthy donors. The method was immunoSEQ multiplex PCR; TCRdb's version includes in-frame clones alone and lacks a portion of them. Among about 160,000 clones listed, around 76% were seen once. Material for sequencing was PBMCs. These receptors all stem from a man aged 60 to 75 in good health and CMV-seronegative. Both conserved end residues are part of each CDR3. A D gene is named only where the DNA matches it firmly. Some rows have no size entry. The others give once, few or many, or a class for an expanded clone.

- TRBD2 14 TRBJ2-1 TRBV11-3 CASSLDGGANEQFF TGTGCCAGCAGCTTAGACGGGGGGGCAAATGAGCAGTTCTTC
- - 18 TRBJ2-2 TRBV21-1 CASSKGGSQTPNTGELFF TGTGCCAGCAGCAAAGGTGGGTCCCAGACTCCGAACACCGGGGAGCTGTTTTTT
- - 15 TRBJ2-7 TRBV4-3 CASSQWIGQGGEQYF TGCGCCAGCAGCCAATGGATTGGTCAGGGAGGTGAGCAGTACTTC
- TRBD2 16 TRBJ2-1 TRBV7-9 CSSSLAGLADHNEQFF TGTTCCAGCAGCTTAGCTGGACTAGCGGATCACAATGAGCAGTTCTTC
- - 14 TRBJ1-6 TRBV27 CASSWRTDNSPLHF TGTGCCAGCAGTTGGAGGACAGATAATTCACCCCTCCACTTT
- - 14 TRBJ2-7 TRBV6-5 CASRSNRLAYEQYF TGTGCCAGCCGTTCCAACAGGCTAGCCTACGAGCAGTACTTC
few - 13 TRBJ1-1 TRBV10-3 CAIRGGVGTEAFF TGTGCCATCAGGGGCGGGGTTGGAACTGAAGCTTTCTTT
- TRBD1 16 TRBJ2-3 TRBV11-3 CASSQRQGWGTDTQYF TGTGCCAGCAGCCAACGACAGGGATGGGGCACAGATACGCAGTATTTT
- TRBD1 14 TRBJ1-1 TRBV6-5 CASSYWGQGSEAFF TGTGCCAGCAGTTACTGGGGACAGGGATCTGAAGCTTTCTTT
- - 12 TRBJ1-4 TRBV7-8 CASSLPGEKLFF TGTGCCAGCAGCCTACCCGGGGAAAAACTGTTTTTT
- TRBD1 14 TRBJ1-2 TRBV27 CASSLFGTGNGYTF TGTGCCAGCAGTTTATTTGGGACAGGGAATGGCTACACCTTC
- - 13 TRBJ2-7 TRBV10-1 CASSVGMGTDQYF TGCGCCAGCAGTGTAGGGATGGGGACTGATCAGTACTTC
once TRBD1 18 TRBJ1-6 TRBV28 CASSLPGTGIIGNSPLHF TGTGCCAGCAGTTTACCCGGGACAGGGATTATTGGTAATTCACCCCTCCACTTT
- TRBD1 14 TRBJ2-5 TRBV25-1 CASSPRQGQETQYF TGTGCCAGCAGTCCCCGACAGGGACAAGAGACCCAGTACTTC
- TRBD1 13 TRBJ1-2 TRBV28 CASSRDREFGYTF TGTGCCAGCAGTCGAGACAGGGAGTTTGGCTACACCTTC
- TRBD1 15 TRBJ1-4 TRBV28 CASSKTGGLDEKLFF TGTGCCAGCAGTAAGACAGGGGGTTTGGATGAAAAACTGTTTTTT
- - 14 TRBJ2-7 TRBV7-2 CASSSRVSSYEQYF TGTGCCAGCAGCTCCAGGGTTAGCTCCTACGAGCAGTACTTC
- TRBD2 14 TRBJ2-1 TRBV29-1 CSVSIAGNYNEQFF TGCAGCGTCTCAATAGCGGGAAATTACAATGAGCAGTTCTTC
- - 13 TRBJ1-5 TRBV29-1 CSVAFLGNQPQHF TGCAGCGTGGCCTTTCTAGGCAATCAGCCCCAGCATTTT
- - 15 TRBJ2-2 TRBV6-5 CASKTHLLNTGELFF TGTGCCAGCAAAACTCACCTATTGAACACCGGGGAGCTGTTTTTT